Reported below is one TCR beta chain. Its antigen is not known. Caucasian adults living in Nashville, Tennessee, provided all samples. This entry is derived from a study of shared clonotypes between healthy human individuals. General study points: Read depth was anticipated to influence clonotype sharing among donors. Some naive CD4 clonotypes, around 4.7%, turned up in common across a handful of donors.

Profiled with immunoSEQ multiplex PCR; TCRdb holds only in-frame clones, not every one. The table lists 1.4 million to 1.5 million clones, more than 95% of them singletons. V was pared by 1 base and J by 5 bases, with 7 bases of the junction left unmatched. CDR1 is KGHSH and CDR2 is LQKENI in the germline V gene. This CDR3 has 15 amino acids. Sequencing input: naive CD4+ T cells sorted from blood. Subset defined: CD45RA+ positively selected. The gene calls are TRBV18 and TRBJ2-5; 7 bases map to TRBD1. This sequence was found in a man aged 25-45 years in good health. The CDR3 DNA follows: TGTGCCAGCTCACCACGCGACAGGGCTGGGGAGACCCAGTACTTC. Translating gives CASSPRDRAGETQYF.